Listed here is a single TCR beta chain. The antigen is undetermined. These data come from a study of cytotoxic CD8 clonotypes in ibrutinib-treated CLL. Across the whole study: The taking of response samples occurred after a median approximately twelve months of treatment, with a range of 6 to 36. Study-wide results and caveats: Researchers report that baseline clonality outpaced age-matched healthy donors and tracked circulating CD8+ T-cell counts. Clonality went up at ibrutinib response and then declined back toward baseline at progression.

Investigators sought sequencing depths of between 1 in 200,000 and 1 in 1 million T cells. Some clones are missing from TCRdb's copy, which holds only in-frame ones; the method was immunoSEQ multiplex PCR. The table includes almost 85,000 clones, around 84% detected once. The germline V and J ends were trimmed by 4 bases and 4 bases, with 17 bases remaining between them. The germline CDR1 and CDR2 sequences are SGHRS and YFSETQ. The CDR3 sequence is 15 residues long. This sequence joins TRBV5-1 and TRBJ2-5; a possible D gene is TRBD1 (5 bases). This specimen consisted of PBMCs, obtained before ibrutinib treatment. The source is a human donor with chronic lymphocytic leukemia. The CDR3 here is CASSNRPGYGETQYF. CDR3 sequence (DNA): TGCGCCAGCAGCAATCGGCCAGGGTATGGAGAGACCCAGTACTTC.